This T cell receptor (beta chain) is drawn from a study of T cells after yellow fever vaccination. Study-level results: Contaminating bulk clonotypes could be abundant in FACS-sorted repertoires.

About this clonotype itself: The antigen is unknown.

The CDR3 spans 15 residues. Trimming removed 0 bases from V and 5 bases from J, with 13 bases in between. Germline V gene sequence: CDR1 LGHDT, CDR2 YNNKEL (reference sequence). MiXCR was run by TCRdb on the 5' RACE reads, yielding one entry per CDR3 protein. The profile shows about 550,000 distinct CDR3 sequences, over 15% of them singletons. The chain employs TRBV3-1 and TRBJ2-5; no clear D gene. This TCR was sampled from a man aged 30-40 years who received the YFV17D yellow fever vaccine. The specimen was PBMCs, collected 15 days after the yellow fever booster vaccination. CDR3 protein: CASSQEHSGWETQYF. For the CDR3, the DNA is TGTGCCAGCAGCCAAGAACACTCTGGGTGGGAGACCCAGTACTTC.